The 3 T cell receptor beta chains in this list originate from one sample, sequenced in a study of graft-versus-host responses after intestinal transplantation. The table came from immunoSEQ multiplex PCR; TCRdb's copy has only in-frame clones and leaves some out. The data hold some 39,000 clones, with about 95% observed a single time. The antigens these receptors bind are not known. The sequences come from unstimulated CD8+ T cells sorted from spleen or lymph node cells, collected before transplant. All receptors derive from a human donor who was the organ donor for an intestinal transplant.

The chain couples TRBV18 to TRBJ2-7; 7 bases align to TRBD1. CDR1 KGHSH and CDR2 LQKENI come from the germline V gene. The V gene end was trimmed by 3 bases and the J gene end by 2 bases; junction bases not matched to a gene: 10. The CDR3 sequence is 16 residues long. The CDR3 sequence is CASSPTRGSDTYEQYF. In nucleotides, the CDR3 is TGTGCCAGCTCACCTACCAGGGGGTCGGATACCTACGAGCAGTACTTC.

The CDR3 nucleotides read TGTGCCAGCAGGTCGAGGGAGTCCTACGAGCAGTACTTC. Its translation: CASRSRESYEQYF. The chain is built from TRBV11-3 and TRBJ2-7; D is perhaps TRBD2 (5 bases). From germline, CDR1 is SGHNT and CDR2 YENEEA. The ends were cut back, 6 bases at V and 1 base at J, with 10 bases in the middle. This CDR3 is 13 amino acids long.

The V call is TRBV7-9, the J call TRBJ2-6; D is perhaps TRBD1 (5 bases). Trimming removed 1 base from V and 1 base from J, with 17 bases in between. Germline values: CDR1 SEHNR, CDR2 FQNEAQ (reference sequence). The CDR3 is made up of 19 amino acids. CDR3 in DNA: TGTGCCAGCAGCTTAGAATTTCCAGGGCCCCTTTCTGGGGCCAACGTCCTGACTTTC. It translates to CASSLEFPGPLSGANVLTF.